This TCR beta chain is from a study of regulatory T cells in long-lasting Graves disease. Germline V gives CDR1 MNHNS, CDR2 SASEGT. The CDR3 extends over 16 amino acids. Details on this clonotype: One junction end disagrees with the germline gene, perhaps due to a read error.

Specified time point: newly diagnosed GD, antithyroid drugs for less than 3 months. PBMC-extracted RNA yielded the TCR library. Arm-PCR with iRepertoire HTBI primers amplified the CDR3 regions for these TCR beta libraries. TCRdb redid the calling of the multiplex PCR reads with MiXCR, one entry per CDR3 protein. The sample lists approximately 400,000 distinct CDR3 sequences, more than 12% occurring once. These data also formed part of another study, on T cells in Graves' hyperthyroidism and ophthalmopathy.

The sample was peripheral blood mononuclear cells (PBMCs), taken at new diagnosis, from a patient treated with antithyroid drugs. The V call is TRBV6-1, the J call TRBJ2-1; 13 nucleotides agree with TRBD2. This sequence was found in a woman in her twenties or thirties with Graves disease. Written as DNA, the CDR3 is TGTGCCAGCACTAGGCGGACTAGCGGGAGTGGCAATGAGCAGCTCTTC. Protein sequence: CASTRRTSGSGNEQLF.